The T cell receptor (beta chain) under discussion was sequenced for a study of cytomegalovirus exposure and HLA in healthy donors (TCRdb year 2017). With respect to the entire study: An earlier analysis of a few hundred of the donors reported approximately 260 Gb of sequence data and some 110 million unique TCR beta sequences obtained from about 179 million T cells. Donor age, sex, ethnicity and CMV serostatus were compiled together with the repertoire data. Of the 350 to 450 genotyped donors, less than 90% were placed in the genetic ancestry cluster associated with self-reported Caucasian donors. All discovery cohort repertoires had been generated using a single sequencing platform. Across about 380 genotyped donors of the cohort, an average of roughly 250,000 unique TCR beta nucleotide sequences per donor were sequenced, and 15% to 20% of those sequences were non-productive. The study was designed to test whether signatures of past pathogen exposure could be identified by cataloging public T cell receptors. A later analysis re-examined previously published TCR beta repertoires from several hundred donors and added high-resolution HLA genotyping to investigate patterns of TCR occurrence. To predict cytomegalovirus infection status, the study brought together high-throughput TCR immunosequencing, statistical association of individual TCRs with disease status, and machine learning. HLA typing included class I and class II loci at four-digit resolution. An early release that covered fewer than 750 HLA-typed donors contained approximately 300 gigabases of sequencing data and 80 million or so unique TCR sequences. Besides the first cohort of 500 to 700 subjects, a separate validation cohort made up of over 95 different subjects was used. Rather than using new phenotypic data, the later analysis identified candidate immune exposures from TCR beta sequences and from how often those sequences occurred across donors. An earlier analysis of 450 to 750 of the donors used high-throughput TCR beta sequencing to judge whether each TCR beta V gene segment behaved as functional or pseudogenic. Genome-wide SNP genotypes for about 55% of the roughly 670 donors were used in a later genetic analysis, which treated that subset as a discovery cohort. Typing coverage differed by locus: A, B, C, DRB1 and DQB1 were typed in roughly 629-640 donors, DQA1 in about 550, DPA1 in 600 to 610, and DPB1 in approximately 450. Roughly five DR-DQ haplotypes were handled as single units for association and clustering because linkage in the cohort was strong. The T cell repertoires of under 750 subjects were profiled by immunosequencing and related to cytomegalovirus serostatus. Overall results and qualifications from the work: Specific HLA alleles were associated with 15,000 to 20,000 TCR beta sequences at a false discovery rate of 0.05 in a later analysis. Correlated functional status among segregating V segments might be attributable to linkage disequilibrium, but an unknown experimental factor could not be ruled out. An earlier analysis of approximately 590 of the donors showed that most TCR beta V segments appeared in productive rearrangements either about 90% or about 30% of the time, which broadly matched IMGT annotations. Most TCR sequences were observed very rarely across donors, whereas some public TCRs were present in many individuals. The classifier was reported to diagnose cytomegalovirus status with high specificity and sensitivity in both the original cohort and the validation cohort. Assigning TCR associations to individual alleles was difficult when HLA alleles, especially DR and DQ, strongly co-occurred. This cohort had only TCR beta chains sequenced, and the lack of alpha or paired-chain data limited which features could be detected. The presence/absence analyses assumed that sequencing depth was roughly uniform across donors, and that assumption may not be true. A few of the identified cytomegalovirus-associated TCR beta chains were confirmed in vitro to be specific for cytomegalovirus antigens. Because counts were too low, seventeen rarely observed V segments, including chromosome 9 orphons, were left out of the earlier analysis of approximately 500 of the donors. The sequencing pipeline was judged likely to have produced a cluster of highly shared sequence variants as a technical artifact. In a later genetic analysis, fewer N-insertions in productive TCRs were reported among donors in an Asian-associated ancestry cluster than the roughly 700-donor mean. The authors suggested that the approach could potentially be extended to other disease states and immunological phenotypes. The 87-base-pair reads could not distinguish some IMGT-functional V segments, including TRBV6-2 and TRBV6-3, so those segments were excluded. A later analysis reported that several top co-occurrence clusters appeared linked to parvovirus B19, influenza, CMV and Epstein-Barr virus. Because HLA typing was missing for some donors at each locus, association tests included only the typed subset. A further reported finding was that TCR beta sequences accurately predicted the HLA-A and HLA-B alleles for most subjects in the first cohort. In a later analysis, TCR association rates were found to vary across HLA loci, with the most associated TCRs seen for DRB1 alleles and the fewest for HLA-C alleles. The study listed 170 or so TCR beta chains as associated with cytomegalovirus. In a later analysis, HLA-associated TCR beta chains showed more clonal expansion and lower generation probabilities than non-associated chains that were equally common. Immune exposure information for the cohort was limited to CMV serostatus. According to a later analysis, most CMV-associated TCR beta chains appeared to be HLA-restricted, and the HLA associations seemed to be driven largely by CMV exposure. In a later genetic analysis, a missense DCLRE1C variant was associated with V-gene and J-gene trimming of TCR beta chains, and the association was replicated in an independent cohort.

In total, 600 or so healthy bone marrow donors made up the cohort. At the time of sampling, all cohort members were nominally healthy, though unrecorded immune exposures were likely present. The donor tested CMV seropositive, placing the donor among the 310 or so seropositive members of the cohort. A peripheral blood sample was provided by each donor, and peripheral blood mononuclear cells were used for TCR beta sequencing. Genomic DNA was extracted from the blood cell samples with the Qiagen DNeasy Blood Extraction Kit. The library was produced with the immunoSEQ multiplex PCR assay. For the multiplex PCR, a mixture combining 60 forward primers for TCR Vbeta segments and 13 reverse primers for TCR Jbeta segments was used. The CDR3 region of rearranged TCR beta genes was amplified from genomic DNA by a multiplex PCR assay. Amplified TCR beta libraries were sequenced as 87-base-pair reads on the Illumina HiSeq System. In the paper's pipeline: In a later analysis, some 80 million unique TCR beta chains were counted across the approximately 670 repertoires, and around 10 million of these chains were shared by at least two donors. A nearest-neighbor algorithm error-corrected the raw reads and collapsed the reads into unique sequences, merging closely related sequences to remove PCR and sequencing errors. CDR3 sequences were aligned to IMGT reference sequences to assign V, D and J gene segments. For a sequence to be retained, a match of at least six nucleotides to both a V gene segment and a J gene segment was required. Rearrangements were classified as productive when the CDR3 lacked stop codons and remained in frame with V and J, and all other rearrangements were classified as non-productive. CDR3 was defined according to IMGT convention as the region running from the second conserved V-encoded cysteine to the conserved J-encoded phenylalanine. Sequences without an unambiguous match to a single V gene segment were excluded from the earlier analysis of 450 to 750 of the donors. An earlier analysis of a few hundred of the donors called V segments functional above 56.7% productive rearrangements and segregating when the between-donor standard deviation exceeded 5%. To diagnose cytomegalovirus status from the catalog of TCR beta chain sequences, a statistical classification framework was built. In a later analysis, TCR nucleotide sequences were compared against IMGT/GENE-DB human TR gene sequences so that V and J genes could be assigned. In a later analysis, CDR3 sequences and most-parsimonious VDJ recombination scenarios were assigned using the TCRdist pipeline. In a later analysis, each TCR beta chain was defined by its CDR3 amino acid sequence together with its V-gene family, and reads lacking a unique V-gene family were excluded. As a way to deal with suspected cross-contamination and a sequencing artifact, a later analysis dropped nearly 600 nucleotide sequences that were highly shared and had low generation probability. For each public chain, a later analysis derived a clonal expansion index from normalized ranks of inferred template counts within each repertoire. A later analysis computed generation probabilities with a VDJ recombination model fitted to out-of-frame rearrangements, and checked the results against IGoR. Hypergeometric tests were used in a later analysis to score TCR-TCR, TCR-HLA and TCR-CMV co-occurrence, with a repertoire-size bias correction applied to the TCR pairs. In a later analysis, false discovery rates were estimated by permuting HLA or CMV assignments 20 times. In a later analysis, co-occurring TCRs were grouped with DBSCAN, and TCRdist sequence similarity was added when clustering was performed within HLA-allele-positive subsets. Repertoires with fewer than 30,000 or more than 120,000 public chains were left out of co-occurrence clustering, as were about five repertoires with anomalous nucleotide sharing. The clones in this table, taken by TCRdb from immuneACCESS, are in-frame only. Not every clone is retained; where verified, under half of the shortfall comes from an unresolved V gene, and the cause of the rest is unknown. Clonal size and the V and J genes are those of that table, whereas D and trimming came from the DNA. The sample table on file contains around 210,000 clones. Of the sample, about 1% falls within the top ten clones.

The germline V gene supplies CDR1 MNHEY and CDR2 SVGAGI. From cysteine to phenylalanine, the CDR3 is 16 amino acids long. The CDR3 DNA has 48 bases and is translated from base 1. Trimmed from V: 4 bases; trimmed from J: 1 base; junction bases lacking a gene match: 9. On this clone: The clone's antigen remains unknown.

Material for sequencing was PBMCs. The receptor chain draws on TRBV6-5 and TRBJ2-5; 7 junctional bases match TRBD2. The receptor comes from a woman under 40 in good health and CMV-seropositive. DNA sequence: TGTGCCAGCAGTTTATGGGGAGGGTATCGCCAAGAGACCCAGTACTTC. It codes for CASSLWGGYRQETQYF.